This T cell receptor beta chain was recovered during a study of shared clonotypes between healthy human individuals (dated by TCRdb to the early 2020s). Concerning the study at large: A couple of women and a few men aged 18 to 49 years were included in the cohort. The study deeply sequenced blood TCR repertoires of about five healthy adults to estimate repertoire size and the extent of clonotype sharing between individuals. Per donor, three plates each were used for CD4 naive and CD4 memory, two for CD8 naive, and one for CD8 memory. Different laboratories and diverse techniques were used to prepare libraries and sequence TCR repertoires, to increase sequencing depth and limit assay-specific biases. Leukapheresis yielded between about 0.9 and 9.5 billion PBMCs per donor.

Broad study findings and their caveats: Sharing across a handful of donors was observed for roughly 5.4% of naive CD4, under 4% of naive CD8, roughly 2.4% of memory CD4, and roughly 0.4% of memory CD8 clonotypes. Pairwise subsampling led to the expectation that sequencing depth would affect the degree of clonotype sharing among donors. Compared with non-shared clonotypes, the clonotypes found in all four sorted-subset donors had higher generation probabilities. Even with the large sequencing depth, rarefaction of the sorted-subset datasets indicated that sequencing was incomplete. Sampling was limited to blood, and TCR repertoires in tissue likely differ from TCR repertoires in blood. The small number of donors limited the genetic and exposure-history diversity represented. Larger estimated clonotype richness was generally found for naive subsets than for memory subsets.

Using the deep immunoSEQ assay, multiplex PCR amplified TCR CDR3 regions from genomic DNA. For each cell subset, the extracted genomic DNA was distributed evenly across all wells of several immunoSEQ 96-well plates, and each plate served as one replicate. For sorted subsets, roughly 200 ng of genomic DNA, equivalent to roughly 33,000 T cell genomes, went into each replicate PCR. The purified libraries were quantified using a Qubit 3.0 fluorometer, sized with a Bioanalyzer 2100, and then quantified again using the KAPA Library Quantification kit. Each immunoSEQ 96-well plate was sequenced on its own single-read 150-cycle Illumina NextSeq 550 flow cell. On the study's bioinformatics: Because the immunoSEQ output held only junctional sequences and lacked quality scores, the filtering could not match the filtering applied to full-length reads. Sequences were annotated with PyIR, a Python wrapper for IgBLAST v1.9, and V/J genes and CDR3 were assigned using IMGT germline references. Any read was removed if the V/J assignment was weak (E-value above 1e-6), the CDR3 was missing, or the read contained stop codons, out-of-frame junctions, or ambiguous translated residues. V3J clonotypes were defined as sequences sharing an identical inferred V gene, J gene, and CDR3 amino acid sequence. Percentage overlap between repertoires was calculated by dividing the number of shared unique clonotypes by the size of the smaller repertoire. RTK rarefaction, the Chao1 estimator, and Recon v2.1 estimates of unobserved clonotypes were used to assess repertoire richness. For all TCRbeta clonotypes obtained by the gDNA method from a few donors, generation probabilities were computed with OLGA. TCRdb re-hosts the immuneACCESS table, in-frame sequences only. Its copies lack some clones; in the studies checked, an unresolved V gene accounts for under half of them, and the cause for the rest is not known. From that table come the V and J calls and clone size; the DNA was used to work out D and trimming. This sample holds 1,100,000 or so clones; approximately 78% were observed only once. 0.5% to 0.6% of the sample lies in the top ten.

The donors were healthy, HIV-negative adults with no recently reported acute infections or vaccinations. Every donor was a Caucasian adult residing in Nashville, Tennessee, USA. CD4+ T cells were enriched by magnetic negative selection, after which naive cells were positively selected on CD45RA and the negative fraction was taken as the memory subset. After blood collection by leukapheresis, PBMCs were isolated using Ficoll-Histopaque density gradient centrifugation and then cryopreserved in the vapor phase of liquid nitrogen. Analytical flow cytometry was used to check the purity and quantity of each magnetically sorted T cell population. From each sorted fraction, genomic DNA was isolated and quantified by UV absorbance on a Nanodrop 2000c. Comment on this clone: Its binding antigen is unknown. Within one base of it there is no much larger clone, and no base qualities were kept.

Sequenced material: memory CD4+ T cells from PBMCs. The cell subset or site tag for this specimen amounts to: CD45RA-negative fraction. The sequence was collected from a man younger than 35 in good health. Some clones in this sample may be carry-over from other donors' samples.

The nucleotide sequence is given as TGTGCCAGCAGCTTCTTCAGGGGGGTGAACACTGAAGCTTTCTTT. This sequence encodes CASSFFRGVNTEAFF. The V and J segments used are TRBV7-9 and TRBJ1-1; 7 junctional bases match TRBD1. Reading from cysteine to phenylalanine, the CDR3 counts 15 amino acids. This entry keeps only the CDR3 DNA: 45 bases, framed from base 1. As encoded in the germline V gene (reference sequence), CDR1 is SEHNR while CDR2 is FQNEAQ. V lost 3 bases and J lost 0 bases, and the count of bases not matched to a germline gene is 4. The CDR3 plus the reference TRBV7-9 and TRBJ1-1 genes for the other parts give the full variable domain: DTGVSQNPRHKITKRGQNVTFRCDPISEHNRLYWYRQTLGQGPEFLTYFQNEAQLEKSRLLSDRFSAERPKGSFSTLEIQRTEQGDSAMYLCASSFFRGVNTEAFFGQGTRLTVV.